This T cell receptor (beta chain) was profiled in a study of OX40 agonist ivuxolimab in advanced cancers. At the level of the study: Patients in the trial were receiving intravenous ivuxolimab every 2 weeks, at doses of 0.01 to 10 mg/kg. Cancers in dose escalation were hepatocellular, melanoma, renal cell and head and neck.

V shed 2 bases, J shed 1 base, and the junction held 0 bases outside the gene matches. The length of the CDR3 is 15 residues. Germline V gene lookup returns CDR1 MNHNY and CDR2 SVGAGI (reference sequence). The assay was immunoSEQ multiplex PCR, and TCRdb's table has in-frame clones only and misses some. This sample yields 45,000 to 60,000 clones, of which approximately 87% are seen a single time; 6.5% to 7.5% belongs to the top ten. The TCR was taken from an adult with an advanced solid tumor such as melanoma, head and neck, liver or kidney cancer. The starting material was CD4+ or CD8+ T cells sorted from blood, obtained in a trial of the OX40 agonist ivuxolimab. This chain connects TRBV6-6 to TRBJ2-2; the match to TRBD1 covers 8 bases. Written as DNA, the CDR3 is TGTGCCAGCAGTTACGACAGGGGGAACACCGGGGAGCTGTTTTTT. It encodes CASSYDRGNTGELFF.